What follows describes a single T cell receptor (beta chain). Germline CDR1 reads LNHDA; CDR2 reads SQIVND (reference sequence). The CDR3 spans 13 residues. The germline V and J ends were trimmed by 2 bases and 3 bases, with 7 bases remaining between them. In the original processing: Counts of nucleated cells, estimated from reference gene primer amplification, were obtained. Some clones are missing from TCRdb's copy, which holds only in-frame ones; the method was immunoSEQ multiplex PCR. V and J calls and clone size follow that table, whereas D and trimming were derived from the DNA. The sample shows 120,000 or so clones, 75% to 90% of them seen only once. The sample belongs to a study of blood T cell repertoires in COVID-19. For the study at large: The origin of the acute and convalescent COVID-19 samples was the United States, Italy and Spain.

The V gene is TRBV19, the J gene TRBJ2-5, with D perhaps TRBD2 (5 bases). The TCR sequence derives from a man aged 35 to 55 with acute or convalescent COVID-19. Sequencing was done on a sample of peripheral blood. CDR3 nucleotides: TGTGCCAGTAGTATAATCGGGAAAGAGACCCAGTACTTC. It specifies CASSIIGKETQYF.